The rows below give T cell receptor beta chains drawn from one sample of a study of blood T cell repertoires in COVID-19. TCRdb's copy holds only in-frame clones and misses some; the assay was immunoSEQ multiplex PCR. Altogether roughly 140,000 clones are present, about 80% being singletons, with the ten largest covering approximately 1.6%. Sequenced: PBMCs or T cells enriched from blood (not recorded which). The receptors originated from a young woman who had been exposed to COVID-19. CDR3s include the opening cysteine and the closing phenylalanine or tryptophan. Fields, in order: J gene, V gene, D gene, clone size, CDR3 DNA, CDR3 protein. D genes are given only for firm matches. The size of a clone is reported for some rows only, either as once, few or many, or as a class for expanded clones.

j_call: TRBJ2-1
v_call: TRBV29-1
d_call: TRBD2
clone_size: once
cdr3_nt: TGCAGCGTTGAAGGGACTAGCGGGAGGCTGCAGTTCTTC
cdr3_aa: CSVEGTSGRLQFF

j_call: TRBJ1-2
v_call: TRBV6-5
d_call: NA
clone_size: NA
cdr3_nt: TGTGCCAGCAGTTACTCCGTTTCCGGACTCCCAAGGGGCTACACCTTC
cdr3_aa: CASSYSVSGLPRGYTF

j_call: TRBJ2-7
v_call: TRBV28
d_call: NA
clone_size: NA
cdr3_nt: TGTGCCAGCAGTTCCTTTAACGAGCAGTACTTC
cdr3_aa: CASSSFNEQYF

j_call: TRBJ2-1
v_call: TRBV7-2
d_call: TRBD2
clone_size: once
cdr3_nt: TGTGCCAGCAGCCCCCCGGGGTTGGCGGGAGGGTACAATGAGCAGTTCTTC
cdr3_aa: CASSPPGLAGGYNEQFF

j_call: TRBJ1-1
v_call: TRBV10-3
d_call: TRBD1
clone_size: NA
cdr3_nt: TGTGCCATCAGTGAAATAGAGGGGGCGCGGAACACTGAAGCTTTCTTT
cdr3_aa: CAISEIEGARNTEAFF

j_call: TRBJ1-4
v_call: TRBV7-7
d_call: NA
clone_size: NA
cdr3_nt: TGTGCCAGCAGTCCAGGTGGAGGGGTTAGGGAAAAACTGTTTTTT
cdr3_aa: CASSPGGGVREKLFF

j_call: TRBJ1-2
v_call: TRBV6-1
d_call: TRBD1
clone_size: once
cdr3_nt: TGTGCCAGCAGTGAGGCGGACAGGGGGGCGATTAAGTTC
cdr3_aa: CASSEADRGAIKF

j_call: TRBJ1-1
v_call: TRBV19
d_call: TRBD1
clone_size: NA
cdr3_nt: TGTGCCAGTAGTTCACCCGGGACAGGAGATGAAGCTTTCTTT
cdr3_aa: CASSSPGTGDEAFF

j_call: TRBJ1-1
v_call: TRBV14
d_call: NA
clone_size: NA
cdr3_nt: TGTGCCAGCAGCCAAGCGGAGGAGGACACTGAAGCTTTCTTT
cdr3_aa: CASSQAEEDTEAFF

j_call: TRBJ2-7
v_call: TRBV28
d_call: TRBD2
clone_size: NA
cdr3_nt: TGTGCCAGCAAGCCCATGGGTGTGAGACTAGCGGGTCCCTCCTACGAGCAGTACTTC
cdr3_aa: CASKPMGVRLAGPSYEQYF

j_call: TRBJ2-2
v_call: TRBV24-1
d_call: NA
clone_size: NA
cdr3_nt: TGTGCCACAGGGGACACGAACACCGGGGAGCTGTTTTTT
cdr3_aa: CATGDTNTGELFF

j_call: TRBJ2-1
v_call: TRBV7-2
d_call: TRBD2
clone_size: NA
cdr3_nt: TGTGCCAGCAGCTCGAGCGGGAGAGCGGGCAATGAGCAGTTCTTC
cdr3_aa: CASSSSGRAGNEQFF

j_call: TRBJ1-1
v_call: TRBV5-5
d_call: TRBD1
clone_size: NA
cdr3_nt: TGTGCCAGCAGCTTGTGGCAGGGGGAGGACACTGAAGCTTTCTTT
cdr3_aa: CASSLWQGEDTEAFF

j_call: TRBJ2-3
v_call: TRBV30
d_call: TRBD2
clone_size: NA
cdr3_nt: TGTGCCTGGGACTCTCTTGCGGGGGTCACAGATACGCAGTATTTT
cdr3_aa: CAWDSLAGVTDTQYF

j_call: TRBJ1-3
v_call: TRBV30
d_call: TRBD1
clone_size: NA
cdr3_nt: TGTGCCTGGATGACAGGGGCCGCCGCGGGAAACACCATATATTTT
cdr3_aa: CAWMTGAAAGNTIYF

j_call: TRBJ1-4
v_call: TRBV2
d_call: NA
clone_size: NA
cdr3_nt: TGTGCCAGCCTAGAGGGAGGGGATGAAAAACTGTTTTTT
cdr3_aa: CASLEGGDEKLFF

j_call: TRBJ2-2
v_call: TRBV27
d_call: TRBD2
clone_size: NA
cdr3_nt: TGTGCCAGCAGATCTATAGCGGGGCCTGCCGGGGAGCTGTTTTTT
cdr3_aa: CASRSIAGPAGELFF

j_call: TRBJ1-1
v_call: TRBV20-1
d_call: NA
clone_size: NA
cdr3_nt: TGCAGTGCCATGGACTATGAAGCTTTCTTT
cdr3_aa: CSAMDYEAFF

j_call: TRBJ2-2
v_call: TRBV27
d_call: NA
clone_size: NA
cdr3_nt: TGTGCCAGCACCTACCGGAACACCGGGGAGCTGTTTTTT
cdr3_aa: CASTYRNTGELFF

j_call: TRBJ1-2
v_call: TRBV1
d_call: NA
clone_size: NA
cdr3_nt: TGCACCAGCAGCCAAGATGGGGGGGACGTCCCGGGCGCGAATGGCTACACCTTC
cdr3_aa: CTSSQDGGDVPGANGYTF

j_call: TRBJ2-1
v_call: TRBV11-1
d_call: TRBD2
clone_size: NA
cdr3_nt: TGTGCCAGCAGCTTTAGCGGGAGCAATGAGCAGTTCTTC
cdr3_aa: CASSFSGSNEQFF

j_call: TRBJ1-2
v_call: TRBV2
d_call: NA
clone_size: NA
cdr3_nt: TGTGCCAACGACAGGTCCTATGGCTACACCTTC
cdr3_aa: CANDRSYGYTF

j_call: TRBJ1-5
v_call: TRBV28
d_call: NA
clone_size: few
cdr3_nt: TGTGCCAGCAGTTTTTATAGCAATCAGCCCCAGCATTTT
cdr3_aa: CASSFYSNQPQHF

j_call: TRBJ2-2
v_call: TRBV5-1
d_call: TRBD2
clone_size: NA
cdr3_nt: TGCGCCAGCAGCCCAACCCTTGGGGGACTAGCGGGAGTAACGGGCACCGGGGAGCTGTTTTTT
cdr3_aa: CASSPTLGGLAGVTGTGELFF

j_call: TRBJ2-1
v_call: TRBV6-5
d_call: TRBD2
clone_size: NA
cdr3_nt: TGTGCCAGCAGATTTTTCGGCGGGAGAGGCAATGAGCAGTTCTTC
cdr3_aa: CASRFFGGRGNEQFF

j_call: TRBJ1-5
v_call: TRBV25-1
d_call: TRBD1
clone_size: NA
cdr3_nt: TGTGCCAGCAGTGGACAGGGTCGAGGACAGCCCCAGCATTTT
cdr3_aa: CASSGQGRGQPQHF

j_call: TRBJ2-7
v_call: TRBV27
d_call: NA
clone_size: NA
cdr3_nt: TGTGCCAGCAGTTTATCGACAGTCTACGAGCAGTACTTC
cdr3_aa: CASSLSTVYEQYF

j_call: TRBJ1-2
v_call: TRBV27
d_call: NA
clone_size: NA
cdr3_nt: TGTGCCAGCAGTCCTAACAGTTATGGCTACACCTTC
cdr3_aa: CASSPNSYGYTF

j_call: TRBJ1-1
v_call: TRBV27
d_call: NA
clone_size: few
cdr3_nt: TGTGCCAGCAGTTTAAAAGGACAACCTTTGGAGAACACTGAAGCTTTCTTT
cdr3_aa: CASSLKGQPLENTEAFF

j_call: TRBJ2-1
v_call: TRBV14
d_call: NA
clone_size: NA
cdr3_nt: TGTGCCAGCAGCCAATCTACCACTCAGTTCTTC
cdr3_aa: CASSQSTTQFF

j_call: TRBJ2-7
v_call: TRBV27
d_call: TRBD2
clone_size: NA
cdr3_nt: TGTGCCAGCAGTTTTTTAGCGGGAGGTCCCTTCTCCTACGAGCAGTACTTC
cdr3_aa: CASSFLAGGPFSYEQYF

j_call: TRBJ2-3
v_call: TRBV2
d_call: NA
clone_size: NA
cdr3_nt: TGTGCCAGCCAGGTCCAGGGAACCACAGATACGCAGTATTTT
cdr3_aa: CASQVQGTTDTQYF

j_call: TRBJ2-7
v_call: TRBV29-1
d_call: TRBD1
clone_size: NA
cdr3_nt: TGCAGCGTTGGTCCCAGGGGGTCCTACGAGCAGTACTTC
cdr3_aa: CSVGPRGSYEQYF

j_call: TRBJ1-1
v_call: TRBV19
d_call: NA
clone_size: NA
cdr3_nt: TGTGCCACTTCCGGGACTACCTTCACTGAAGCTTTCTTT
cdr3_aa: CATSGTTFTEAFF

j_call: TRBJ1-6
v_call: TRBV18
d_call: NA
clone_size: NA
cdr3_nt: TGTGCCAGCTCACCACCGAGTGGAGAGAATTCACCCCTCCACTTT
cdr3_aa: CASSPPSGENSPLHF

j_call: TRBJ2-7
v_call: TRBV3-1/TRBV3-2
d_call: TRBD2
clone_size: NA
cdr3_nt: TGTGCCAGCAGCGGCGGGAGAGGCTACGAGCAGTACTTC
cdr3_aa: CASSGGRGYEQYF

j_call: TRBJ2-5
v_call: TRBV27
d_call: TRBD2
clone_size: NA
cdr3_nt: TGTGCCAGCAGTGCGCTAGCGGGAGAATGGGAGACCCAGTACTTC
cdr3_aa: CASSALAGEWETQYF

j_call: TRBJ1-2
v_call: TRBV30
d_call: NA
clone_size: few
cdr3_nt: TGTGCCTGGAGTGTATCCAGGGAACGGAACCTCCTCTATGGCTACACCTTC
cdr3_aa: CAWSVSRERNLLYGYTF

j_call: TRBJ2-2
v_call: TRBV6-8
d_call: TRBD2
clone_size: NA
cdr3_nt: TGTGCCAGCAGTTACGGGACTAGCACCGGGGAGCTGTTTTTT
cdr3_aa: CASSYGTSTGELFF

j_call: TRBJ1-1
v_call: TRBV12-3/TRBV12-4
d_call: NA
clone_size: once
cdr3_nt: TGTGCCAGCAGTTCTATAGCAGGGACTGAAGCTTTCTTT
cdr3_aa: CASSSIAGTEAFF

j_call: TRBJ1-6
v_call: TRBV30
d_call: NA
clone_size: NA
cdr3_nt: TGTGCCTGGAAAAATACAGGGAGCTCCTATAATTCACCCCTCCACTTT
cdr3_aa: CAWKNTGSSYNSPLHF

j_call: TRBJ1-2
v_call: TRBV29-1
d_call: NA
clone_size: NA
cdr3_nt: TGCAGCGTTAGATCAGGTCTTTCTGGCTACACCTTC
cdr3_aa: CSVRSGLSGYTF

j_call: TRBJ1-6
v_call: TRBV2
d_call: NA
clone_size: NA
cdr3_nt: TGTGCCAGCACCGAAGACAACTATAATTCACCCCTCCACTTT
cdr3_aa: CASTEDNYNSPLHF

j_call: TRBJ2-7
v_call: TRBV7-8
d_call: NA
clone_size: NA
cdr3_nt: TGTGCCAGCAGTGCGAGGGTCTCCTACGAGCAGTACTTC
cdr3_aa: CASSARVSYEQYF

j_call: TRBJ2-1
v_call: TRBV27
d_call: NA
clone_size: NA
cdr3_nt: TGTGCCAGCACCAAAGGGGCTGCCTACAATGAGCAGTTCTTC
cdr3_aa: CASTKGAAYNEQFF

j_call: TRBJ1-2
v_call: TRBV9
d_call: NA
clone_size: NA
cdr3_nt: TGTGCCAGCAGCGTTCACGAGGGAGAATACTATGGCTACACCTTC
cdr3_aa: CASSVHEGEYYGYTF

j_call: TRBJ2-6
v_call: TRBV28
d_call: NA
clone_size: once
cdr3_nt: TGTGCCAGCAGTGCAGGGGGGTCTGGGGCCAACGTCCTGACTTTC
cdr3_aa: CASSAGGSGANVLTF

j_call: TRBJ1-2
v_call: TRBV7-9
d_call: NA
clone_size: NA
cdr3_nt: TGTGCCAGCAGCTTAGCGTGGAGACATGGCTACACCTTC
cdr3_aa: CASSLAWRHGYTF

j_call: TRBJ2-1
v_call: TRBV9
d_call: TRBD2
clone_size: NA
cdr3_nt: TGTGCCAGCAGCGTAGAAGGTCTAGCGGCATACAATGAGCAGTTCTTC
cdr3_aa: CASSVEGLAAYNEQFF

j_call: TRBJ2-1
v_call: TRBV19
d_call: TRBD2
clone_size: NA
cdr3_nt: TGTGCCAGTAGTCCCCCAGTAGCGGGGACCTACAATGAGCAGTTCTTC
cdr3_aa: CASSPPVAGTYNEQFF

j_call: TRBJ1-2
v_call: TRBV7-2
d_call: TRBD1
clone_size: once
cdr3_nt: TGTGCCAGCAGCTCCCGGACAGGGTTCGAGTATGGCTACACCTTC
cdr3_aa: CASSSRTGFEYGYTF

j_call: TRBJ2-2
v_call: TRBV5-4
d_call: NA
clone_size: NA
cdr3_nt: TGTGCCAGCAGCTTGGCCCAGAACACCGGGGAGCTGTTTTTT
cdr3_aa: CASSLAQNTGELFF